In this sample, the clone carrying this T cell receptor (beta chain) turned up a few times. This sample was taken from a study of blood T cell repertoires in COVID-19. Study as a whole: The study drew acute and convalescent COVID-19 samples from the United States, Italy and Spain. T cells, B-cell-depleted T cells, or PBMCs provided the cDNA or gDNA that served as material.

In the source study's methods: Reference gene primer amplification in the assay estimated nucleated cell counts. The repertoire was sequenced with immunoSEQ multiplex PCR; TCRdb's copy has only in-frame clones and lacks some. The D gene and trimming were derived from the DNA, and the V and J assignments and clone size from that table. Among just over 80,000 clones listed, 65% to 80% were seen once. Trimming cost V 2 bases and J 0 bases, with 10 bases left between them. The germline gives CDR1 MNHNY, CDR2 SVGAGI (reference sequence). The CDR3 is made up of 15 amino acids. This chain uses TRBV6-6 with TRBJ2-5; the D gene is possibly TRBD2 (5 bases). Source material: peripheral blood. This TCR was recovered from an elderly woman with active or convalescent COVID-19. The CDR3 spells CASSYTGEYQETQYF. The CDR3 nucleotides are TGTGCCAGCAGTTACACCGGGGAGTACCAAGAGACCCAGTACTTC.